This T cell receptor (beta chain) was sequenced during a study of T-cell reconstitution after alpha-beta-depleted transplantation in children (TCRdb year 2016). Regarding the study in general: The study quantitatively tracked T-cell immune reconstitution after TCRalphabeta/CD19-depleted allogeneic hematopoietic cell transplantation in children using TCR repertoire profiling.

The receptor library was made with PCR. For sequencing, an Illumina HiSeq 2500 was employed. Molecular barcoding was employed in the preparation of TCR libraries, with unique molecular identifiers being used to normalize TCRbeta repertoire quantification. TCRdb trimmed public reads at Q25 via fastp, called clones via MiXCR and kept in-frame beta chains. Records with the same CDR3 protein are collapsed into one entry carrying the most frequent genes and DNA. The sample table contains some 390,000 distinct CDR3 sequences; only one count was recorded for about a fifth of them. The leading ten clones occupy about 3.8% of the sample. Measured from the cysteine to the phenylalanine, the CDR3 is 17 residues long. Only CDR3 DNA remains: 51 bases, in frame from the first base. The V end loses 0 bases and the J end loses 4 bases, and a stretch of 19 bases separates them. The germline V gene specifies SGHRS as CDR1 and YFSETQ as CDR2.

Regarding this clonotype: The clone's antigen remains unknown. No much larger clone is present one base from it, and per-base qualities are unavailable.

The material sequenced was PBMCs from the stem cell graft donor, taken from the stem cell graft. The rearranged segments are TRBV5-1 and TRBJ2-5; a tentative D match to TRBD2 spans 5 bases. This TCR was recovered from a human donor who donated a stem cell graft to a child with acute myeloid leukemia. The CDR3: CASSLVGGHQGGETQYF. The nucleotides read TGCGCCAGCAGCTTGGTAGGCGGTCATCAAGGAGGAGAGACCCAGTACTTC.